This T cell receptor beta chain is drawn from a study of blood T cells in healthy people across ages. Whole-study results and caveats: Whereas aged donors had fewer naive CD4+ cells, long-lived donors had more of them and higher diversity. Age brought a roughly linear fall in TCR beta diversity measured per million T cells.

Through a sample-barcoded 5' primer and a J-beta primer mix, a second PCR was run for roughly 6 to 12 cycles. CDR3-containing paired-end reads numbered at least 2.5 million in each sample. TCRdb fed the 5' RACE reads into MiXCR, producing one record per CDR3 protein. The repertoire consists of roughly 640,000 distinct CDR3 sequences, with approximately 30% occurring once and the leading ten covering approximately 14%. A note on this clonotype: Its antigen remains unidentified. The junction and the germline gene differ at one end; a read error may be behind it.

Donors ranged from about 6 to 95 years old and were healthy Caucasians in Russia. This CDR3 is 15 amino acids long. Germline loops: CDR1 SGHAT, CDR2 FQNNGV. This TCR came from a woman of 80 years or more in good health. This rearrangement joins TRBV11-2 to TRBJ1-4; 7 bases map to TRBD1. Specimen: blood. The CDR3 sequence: CASSGRGANNEKRFF. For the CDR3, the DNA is TGTGCCAGCAGCGGCAGGGGGGCCAATAATGAAAAACGGTTTTTT. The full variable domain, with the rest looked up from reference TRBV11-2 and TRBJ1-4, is EAGVAQSPRYKIIEKRQSVAFWCNPISGHATLYWYQQILGQGPKLLIQFQNNGVVDDSQLPKDRFSAERLKGVDSTLKIQPAKLEDSAVYLCASSGRGANNEKRFFGSGTQLSVL.